Below, 11 T cell receptor beta chains from the same sample are listed, as sequenced in a study of blood T cell repertoires in COVID-19. The method was immunoSEQ multiplex PCR; TCRdb's version includes in-frame clones alone and lacks a portion of them. The sample includes some 190,000 clones, less than 85% of them seen just once. Source material: peripheral blood. The source is a woman older than 75 with COVID-19, enrolled during active disease.

The chain has TRBV14 and TRBJ1-1, with D uncertain. Germline assignment: CDR1 SGHDN and CDR2 FVKESK. CDR3 length: 13 residues. The V end was cut by 2 bases, the J end by 4 bases, with 8 bases between. The CDR3 sequence is CASSQTRATEAFF. DNA for the CDR3: TGTGCCAGCAGCCAAACCCGAGCCACTGAAGCTTTCTTT.

The chain combines TRBV5-1 with TRBJ2-1; D possibly corresponds to TRBD1 (5 bases). Germline-derived CDR1 and CDR2 are SGHRS and YFSETQ. Trimming left V 3 bases short and J 1 base short, with 14 bases between. The CDR3 consists of 16 residues. The CDR3, as DNA: TGCGCCAGCAGCTCGTCAGGGTTGAGTTCCTACAATGAGCAGTTCTTC. Translating gives CASSSSGLSSYNEQFF.

This clone came up once. This chain links TRBV6-2 or TRBV6-3 with TRBJ1-1; the D is unclear. V lost 4 bases and J 6 bases, leaving 9 bases between the germline ends. Looked up from germline, CDR1 is MNHEY and CDR2 is SVGEGT. CDR3 length: 12 amino acids. CDR3 amino acids: CASSSPLPEAFF. CDR3 in DNA: TGTGCCAGCAGTTCTCCACTCCCTGAAGCTTTCTTT.

This clone has a handful of counts. The chain is built from TRBV5-1 and TRBJ2-2, with D possibly matching TRBD1 (6 bases). Germline V lookup: CDR1 SGHRS, CDR2 YFSETQ. The CDR3 has 14 residues. V was pared by 9 bases and J by 0 bases, with 12 bases between. The CDR3 sequence is CATSTGANTGELFF. DNA of the CDR3: TGCGCCACCTCGACAGGCGCGAACACCGGGGAGCTGTTTTTT.

The chain recombines TRBV28 with TRBJ1-3, with D unresolved. CDR1 MDHEN and CDR2 SYDVKM come from the germline V gene. V was shortened by 7 bases and J by 4 bases, with 26 bases between the two germline ends. The length of the CDR3 is 18 residues. In nucleotides, the CDR3 is TGTGCCAGCATTGGACCATCGGCGGGCTTGGGGTTGGGAAACACCATATATTTT. Translated, it gives CASIGPSAGLGLGNTIYF.

The chain recombines TRBV9 with TRBJ2-2, with 8 bases lining up with TRBD2. This CDR3 has 15 amino acids. J was trimmed by 4 bases and V by 0 bases; bases with no gene match: 2. Germline CDR1 reads SGDLS; CDR2 reads YYNGEE. For the CDR3, the DNA is TGTGCCAGCAGCGTAGGCGGGAGGACCACCGGGGAGCTGTTTTTT. It encodes CASSVGGRTTGELFF.

V gene TRBV10-3 combines with J gene TRBJ2-3; 11 bases line up with TRBD2. The CDR3 is 16 residues long. CDR1 and CDR2 from the germline V gene are ENHRY and SYGVKD. The trim removed 4 bases at V and 4 bases at J, leaving 7 bases unmatched. CDR3: CAISGVSGGASDTQYF. CDR3 nucleotide sequence: TGTGCCATCAGTGGGGTTAGCGGGGGGGCCTCAGATACGCAGTATTTT.

J is TRBJ2-7 and V is TRBV4-2; perhaps TRBD1 as D (6 bases). V was pared by 6 bases and J by 8 bases, with 14 bases between. CDR1 is LGHNA, CDR2 YNFKEQ, per germline. This CDR3 has 12 amino acids. CDR3 sequence (DNA): TGTGCCAGCAGTCTTTCAGGGGAGAAGCAGTACTTC. This encodes CASSLSGEKQYF.

The V call is TRBV5-5, the J call TRBJ1-2; TRBD1 matches 8 bases. This CDR3 region has 15 residues. Germline-derived CDR1 and CDR2 are SGHKS and YYEKEE (reference sequence). Germline trimming cut 2 bases from V and 1 base from J; bases unmatched to any gene: 4. CDR3 in amino acids: CASSFGDRNNYGYTF. DNA of the CDR3: TGTGCCAGCAGCTTTGGGGACAGGAATAACTATGGCTACACCTTC.

The rearrangement joins TRBV5-4 to TRBJ1-2; 8 nucleotides align to TRBD1. Germline V CDR1 and CDR2: SGHNT, YYREEE (reference sequence). The ends lost 0 bases at V and 4 bases at J; junction bases unmatched: 5. The CDR3 runs 15 residues. CDR3 loop: CASSLGPTGGYGYTF. The CDR3 bases are TGTGCCAGCAGCTTGGGACCCACAGGGGGCTATGGCTACACCTTC.

The chain carries TRBV5-1 and TRBJ1-1; a possible D gene is TRBD1 (6 bases). Germline assignment: CDR1 SGHRS and CDR2 YFSETQ. The CDR3 has 14 residues. V was clipped by 3 bases and J by 3 bases, with 12 bases between them. CDR3 loop: CASSWGAGDTEAFF. DNA for the CDR3: TGCGCCAGCAGCTGGGGGGCGGGGGACACTGAAGCTTTCTTT.